A single sample gave rise to the 10 T cell receptor beta chains below, sequenced in a study of blood T cell repertoires in COVID-19. Some clones are missing from TCRdb's copy, which holds only in-frame ones; the method was immunoSEQ multiplex PCR. The table has 250,000 to 350,000 clones, approximately 85% seen once; the top ten hold roughly 4%. The source material was PBMCs or T cells enriched from blood (not recorded which). The receptors were sampled from a woman aged 25 to 39 who had recovered from COVID-19.

The V gene is TRBV27, the J gene TRBJ2-1; 7 bases agree with TRBD1. This CDR3 has 15 residues. CDR1 MNHEY and CDR2 SMNVEV come from the germline V gene (reference sequence). The ends lost 8 bases at V and 5 bases at J; junction bases unmatched: 12. CDR3 amino acids: CASSSWTGGNNEQFF. The CDR3, as DNA: TGTGCCAGCTCTTCATGGACAGGTGGGAACAATGAGCAGTTCTTC.

This clone was counted only a few times. The chain couples TRBV7-2 to TRBJ1-5, with D perhaps matching TRBD1 (6 bases). The CDR3 contains 14 residues. V gave up 5 bases and J gave up 4 bases, with 12 bases separating them. Germline V gene data show CDR1 as SGHTA and CDR2 as FQGNSA. This chain's CDR3 is CASSRYRENQPQHF. The DNA of the CDR3 is TGTGCCAGCAGCCGCTACAGGGAGAATCAGCCCCAGCATTTT. The whole variable domain, remainder taken from reference TRBV7-2 and TRBJ1-5, is GAGVSQSPSNKVTEKGKDVELRCDPISGHTALYWYRQSLGQGLEFLIYFQGNSAPDKSGLPSDRFSAERTGGSVSTLTIQRTQQEDSAVYLCASSRYRENQPQHFGDGTRLSIL.

This chain joins TRBV6-5 and TRBJ1-1; possibly TRBD1 for D (5 bases). The V and J ends lost 0 bases and 5 bases respectively, with 13 bases between them. This CDR3 has 15 residues. Germline lookup yields CDR1 MNHEY and CDR2 SVGAGI. The CDR3 DNA is TGTGCCAGCAGTTACTCTCAGGGTCTTGGGACTGAAGCTTTCTTT. Encoded protein: CASSYSQGLGTEAFF.

The chain is built from TRBV2 and TRBJ1-3, with TRBD1 as a possible D gene (6 bases). Trimming removed 6 bases at V and 3 bases at J, with 15 bases between. The length of the CDR3 is 15 residues. Germline V gene lookup returns CDR1 SNHLY and CDR2 FYNNEI. CDR3 in amino acids: CASRLGQQDGNTIYF. CDR3 nucleotide sequence: TGTGCCAGCAGACTCGGACAGCAGGATGGAAACACCATATATTTT.

V gene TRBV28 combines with J gene TRBJ2-7, with 9 bases matching TRBD1. This CDR3 spans 15 amino acids. The germline gives CDR1 MDHEN, CDR2 SYDVKM. The V and J ends lost 6 bases and 7 bases, in that order; junction bases with no gene match: 13. For the CDR3, the DNA is TGTGCCAGCAGAGCACCGGGACAGGGAGCGCGGGAGCAGTACTTC. The encoded protein is CASRAPGQGAREQYF.

CDR3: CASSRYLYSGNTIYF. In DNA form, the CDR3 reads TGTGCCAGTAGTCGCTACCTCTACTCTGGAAACACCATATATTTT. The rearrangement joins TRBV19 to TRBJ1-3; D gene ambiguous. The CDR3 loop spans 15 amino acids. V was pared by 5 bases and J by 0 bases, with 11 bases between. Germline V lookup: CDR1 LNHDA, CDR2 SQIVND (reference sequence).

The chain is built from TRBV5-6 and TRBJ2-7; 7 bases are a match to TRBD1. CDR3 length equals 13 residues. J lost 5 bases, V lost 4 bases, and 6 bases had no gene match. Germline lookup yields CDR1 SGHDT and CDR2 YYEEEE. CDR3 amino acids: CASSIDRAHEQYF. The CDR3 bases are TGTGCCAGCAGCATCGACAGGGCCCACGAGCAGTACTTC.

V gene TRBV29-1 combines with J gene TRBJ2-1; 8 nucleotides align to TRBD1. Losses at the gene ends were 5 bases for V and 11 bases for J; bases not matched to a gene: 11. In germline, CDR1 is SQVTM, CDR2 ANQGSEA. The CDR3 spans 13 residues. In nucleotides, the CDR3 is TGCAGCGTTCAACGTGACAGGGGAGAGAAGCAGTTCTTC. Translation: CSVQRDRGEKQFF.

This chain connects TRBV10-3 to TRBJ2-7; the match to TRBD2 covers 8 bases. This CDR3 has 15 residues. Germline trimming cut 6 bases from V and 6 bases from J; bases unmatched to any gene: 13. The germline CDR1 and CDR2 sequences are ENHRY and SYGVKD. The DNA for the CDR3 is TGTGCCATCAGCCCTACTAGCGGAGGAGCCGGCGAGCAGTACTTC. Translation gives CAISPTSGGAGEQYF.

J is TRBJ2-2 and V is TRBV18; unclear D gene. Germline V gene sequence: CDR1 KGHSH, CDR2 LQKENI. The CDR3 length is 14 residues. Trimming cost V 2 bases and J 2 bases, with 6 bases left between them. In DNA form, the CDR3 reads TGTGCCAGCTCACCAGGCCCTAACACCGGGGAGCTGTTTTTT. Translated, it gives CASSPGPNTGELFF. Combining the CDR3 with reference TRBV18 and TRBJ2-2 gives the whole variable domain NAGVMQNPRHLVRRRGQEARLRCSPMKGHSHVYWYRQLPEEGLKFMVYLQKENIIDESGMPKERFSAEFPKEGPSILRIQQVVRGDSAAYFCASSPGPNTGELFFGEGSRLTVL.